These 6 T cell receptor beta chains share one sample of origin, sequenced in a study of blood T cell repertoires in COVID-19. Only in-frame clones appear in the TCRdb table, and some are missing; sequencing was by immunoSEQ multiplex PCR. Of 99,000 or so clones listed, 70% to 90% are singletons. Sequencing was done on a sample of peripheral blood. These receptors were taken from a man aged 50 to 60 with COVID-19, enrolled during active disease.

The chain uses TRBV25-1 and TRBJ2-7; TRBD1 aligns across 12 bases. Germline-derived CDR1 and CDR2 are MGHDK and SYGVNS. The trim removed 2 bases at V and 5 bases at J, leaving 4 bases unmatched. CDR3 length: 15 residues. Here the CDR3 reads CASSERGQGADEQYF. In DNA, the CDR3 is TGTGCCAGCAGTGAAAGGGGACAGGGGGCCGACGAGCAGTACTTC.

The chain links TRBV10-3 to TRBJ1-6, with a weak D call TRBD1 (5 bases). This CDR3 has 13 amino acids. Trimming took off 2 bases at V and 7 bases at J, with 6 bases between the two ends. From germline, CDR1 is ENHRY and CDR2 SYGVKD. This chain's CDR3 is CAISENRNSPLHF. CDR3 nucleotide sequence: TGTGCCATCAGTGAGAACAGGAATTCACCCCTCCACTTT.

The chain joins TRBV18 to TRBJ2-1; D is unresolved. Germline loops: CDR1 KGHSH, CDR2 LQKENI. Between the trimmed V and J ends, which lost 3 bases and 5 bases, there was a span of 14 bases. This CDR3 is 15 amino acids long. The DNA for the CDR3 is TGTGCCAGCTCACCCACCCTAAGCCTCCACAATGAGCAGTTCTTC. It yields the protein CASSPTLSLHNEQFF. Variable domain in full (rest from reference TRBV18 and TRBJ2-1): NAGVMQNPRHLVRRRGQEARLRCSPMKGHSHVYWYRQLPEEGLKFMVYLQKENIIDESGMPKERFSAEFPKEGPSILRIQQVVRGDSAAYFCASSPTLSLHNEQFFGPGTRLTVL.

The V and J genes are TRBV7-2 and TRBJ1-2; D is unresolved. CDR3 size: 16 residues. The germline V gene has CDR1 SGHTA and CDR2 FQGNSA. The V gene lost 1 base and the J gene lost 4 bases, with 16 bases spanning the gap. CDR3 region: CASSLVSRSNGYGYTF. The DNA for the CDR3 is TGTGCCAGCAGCTTAGTTTCCAGGTCGAATGGCTATGGCTACACCTTC.

The chain employs TRBV11-2 and TRBJ1-6; D is uncertain. CDR1 is SGHAT, CDR2 FQNNGV, per germline. Deletions cut 4 bases from V and 0 bases from J, with 13 bases between. CDR3 length equals 17 residues. The CDR3 protein is CASSSRRVSSYNSPLHF. The CDR3 region has the DNA TGTGCCAGCAGCTCACGTCGGGTTAGCTCCTATAATTCACCCCTCCACTTT.

This chain uses TRBV7-3 with TRBJ2-2; 7 bases align to TRBD1. This CDR3 is 16 amino acids long. The trim removed 5 bases at V and 1 base at J, leaving 7 bases unmatched. Germline V gives CDR1 SGHTA, CDR2 FQGTGA. CDR3: CASSPLTGMNTGELFF. The DNA for the CDR3 is TGTGCCAGCAGCCCGTTGACAGGGATGAACACCGGGGAGCTGTTTTTT.